This TCR beta chain was captured by sequencing in a study of T cell repertoires in cytomegalovirus infection. Whole-study context: Recently identified HLA-C-restricted and well-studied HLA-B-restricted CMV epitopes were used. Evidence of both CMV infection and a matching HLA type came from public TCR beta signatures.

TCRdb re-analysed the reads in MiXCR, keeping a single row per CDR3 protein. The data contain roughly 700,000 distinct CDR3 sequences, around 35% of them singletons. A few counts support this clonotype. Its antigen remains unidentified. Germline V lookup: CDR1 SNHLY, CDR2 FYNNEI. V dropped 7 bases and J dropped 4; count of bases not matched to a gene: 6. This CDR3 region has 15 residues. Whole-study findings and limits: Based on cumulative public TCR beta family frequency, carriers of CMV plus the relevant HLA were identified. HLA-C-restricted, CMV-specific TCR beta clonotypes were dominant ex vivo.

The source of this sequence is a human donor in good health (CMV status not recorded). Some clones in this sample may be carry-over from other donors' samples. The rearrangement joins TRBV2 to TRBJ2-2; 10 bases align to TRBD1. Sequencing used cultured PBMCs, obtained from culture after CMV antigen stimulation. CDR3 protein: CASKVGTGVTGELFF. CDR3 coding DNA: TGTGCCAGCAAGGTCGGGACAGGGGTCACCGGGGAGCTGTTTTTT.